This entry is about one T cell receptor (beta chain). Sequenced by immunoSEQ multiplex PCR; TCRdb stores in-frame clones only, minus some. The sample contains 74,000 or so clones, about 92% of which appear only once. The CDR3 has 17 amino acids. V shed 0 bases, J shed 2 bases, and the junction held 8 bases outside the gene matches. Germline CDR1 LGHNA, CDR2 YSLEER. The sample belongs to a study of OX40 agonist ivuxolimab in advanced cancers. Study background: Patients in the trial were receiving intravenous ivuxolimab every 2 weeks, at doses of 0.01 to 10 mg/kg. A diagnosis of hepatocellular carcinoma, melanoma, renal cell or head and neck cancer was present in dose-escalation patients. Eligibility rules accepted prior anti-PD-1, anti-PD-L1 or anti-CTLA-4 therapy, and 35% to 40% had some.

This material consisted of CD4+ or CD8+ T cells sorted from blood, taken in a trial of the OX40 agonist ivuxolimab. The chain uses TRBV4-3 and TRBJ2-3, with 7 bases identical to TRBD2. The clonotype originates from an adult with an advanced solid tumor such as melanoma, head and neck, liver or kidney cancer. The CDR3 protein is CASSQDPSGGSTDTQYF. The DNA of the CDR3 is TGCGCCAGCAGCCAAGATCCGTCGGGAGGATCCACAGATACGCAGTATTTT.